The clone carrying this T cell receptor beta chain was detected only a few times. Its antigen is undetermined. Trimming took off 4 bases at V and 5 bases at J, with 18 bases between the two ends. This CDR3 region has 15 residues. Germline V lookup: CDR1 SGHRS, CDR2 YFSETQ. This sample was included in a study of T cells after yellow fever vaccination. Generation of TCR cDNA used 5'RACE template switching (which added a universal primer site and UMIs). TCRdb re-called the 5' RACE reads through MiXCR, storing one row per CDR3 protein. This repertoire shows about 200,000 distinct CDR3 sequences, approximately 3.2% found once; its top ten account for around 3%. Study-wide results and caveats: It was a small share of clonotypes that appeared in both CD4 and CD8 compartments. Within FACS-sorted repertoires, abundant clonotypes contaminating from the bulk population could be present.

The chain carries TRBV5-1 and TRBJ2-5, with a possible D match to TRBD1 (6 bases). The sequence came from a man aged 18-30 years who received the YFV17D yellow fever vaccine. Sequenced here: CD4+ T cells sorted from PBMCs, sampled 10 days after the yellow fever booster vaccination. The chain's CDR3 is CASSTSGVLMETQYF. CDR3 coding DNA: TGCGCCAGCAGCACCTCAGGGGTTCTAATGGAGACCCAGTACTTC.